This section outlines one T cell receptor (beta chain) sequence together with its context. The data belong to a study of blood T cell repertoires in COVID-19. Study-wide context: Researchers got acute and convalescent COVID-19 samples from the United States, Italy and Spain. The analysed material was cDNA or gDNA that came from T cells, B-cell-depleted T cells, or PBMCs.

As processed by the authors: Amplified reference gene primers provided the basis for estimating nucleated cell counts. TCRdb's copy holds only in-frame clones and misses some; the assay was immunoSEQ multiplex PCR. V and J calls and clone size are as listed in that table; D and trimming were resolved from the DNA. Here the sample spans under 130,000 clones, roughly 80% being singletons. CDR1 SNHLY and CDR2 FYNNEI come from the germline V gene. V was trimmed by 5 bases and J by 3 bases, leaving 8 bases between them. The CDR3 is 13 amino acids. This clonotype was sampled from a woman aged 80 or over with acute or convalescent COVID-19. Material for sequencing was peripheral blood. This chain connects TRBV2 to TRBJ1-5, with D uncertain. The CDR3 region is CASSQDYNQPQHF. For the CDR3, the DNA is TGTGCCAGCAGTCAGGACTACAATCAGCCCCAGCATTTT.